What follows are 21 T cell receptor beta chains derived from one specimen sequenced in a study of T cells in Graves' hyperthyroidism and ophthalmopathy. Amplified TCR beta CDR3 regions derived from RNA transcripts. The HTBI primer set served for first-round RT-PCR of the TCR CDR3. Each CDR3 protein is one row after TCRdb ran MiXCR on the multiplex PCR reads. The table shows some 490,000 distinct CDR3 sequences, with 22% occurring only once. Sequencing used blood. All receptors derive from a woman aged 65 to 85 with Graves' ophthalmopathy.

The gene calls are TRBV30 and TRBJ2-2, with TRBD2 identical over 13 bases. In germline, CDR1 is GTSNPN, CDR2 SVGIG (reference sequence). CDR3 size: 16 residues. V lost 4 bases to trimming and J lost 5 bases; unmatched junction nucleotides: 7. CDR3 sequence: CAWTPGLAGVTGELFF. Written as DNA, the CDR3 is TGTGCCTGGACCCCAGGACTAGCGGGAGTTACCGGGGAGCTGTTTTTT.

This clonotype was observed a handful of times. This chain joins TRBV7-3 and TRBJ1-4, with D hard to call. Between the trimmed V and J ends, which lost 0 bases and 4 bases, there was a span of 3 bases. There are 13 residues in the CDR3. Germline CDR1 reads SGHTA; CDR2 reads FQGTGA. CDR3 sequence: CASSLTVNEKLFF. The CDR3 coding sequence is TGTGCCAGCAGCTTAACTGTTAATGAAAAACTGTTTTTT.

V usage is TRBV11-2 and J usage is TRBJ1-2; 8 positions match TRBD1. This CDR3 is 15 amino acids long. The trim removed 2 bases at V and 7 bases at J, leaving 9 bases unmatched. Germline-derived CDR1 and CDR2 are SGHAT and FQNNGV. CDR3 region: CASSLKLQGARGYTF. In DNA form, the CDR3 reads TGTGCCAGCAGCTTAAAATTGCAGGGGGCGCGTGGCTACACCTTC.

This clonotype appeared a few times. V usage is TRBV7-3 and J usage is TRBJ2-3, with D unresolved. The CDR3 is 15 residues long. From germline, CDR1 is SGHTA and CDR2 FQGTGA. The V gene lost 2 bases and the J gene lost 0 bases, with 9 bases spanning the gap. CDR3 residues: CASSLGPESTDTQYF. CDR3 in DNA: TGTGCCAGCAGCTTAGGGCCAGAAAGCACAGATACGCAGTATTTT.

This clonotype has just a few counts. The chain uses TRBV20-1 and TRBJ2-1, with D possibly TRBD2 on 6 matching bases. Deletions cut 7 bases from V and 7 bases from J, with 23 bases between. The length of the CDR3 is 15 residues. Germline V CDR1 and CDR2: DFQATT, SNEGSKA (reference sequence). The CDR3 region is CSGLPGLSTSNEQFF. The DNA for the CDR3 is TGCAGTGGCCTGCCGGGACTGTCCACCTCGAATGAGCAGTTCTTC.

This clonotype was seen only a few times. The chain recombines TRBV29-1 with TRBJ2-2; no clear D gene. The CDR3 length is 11 residues. The V and J ends lost 3 bases and 7 bases respectively, with 6 bases between them. From germline, CDR1 is SQVTM and CDR2 ANQGSEA. The CDR3 nucleotides are TGCAGCGTTGATTCTGGCGGGGAGCTGTTTTTT. The encoded protein is CSVDSGGELFF.

This clonotype appeared a few times. V gene TRBV7-2 combines with J gene TRBJ2-1; D is perhaps TRBD1 (6 bases). With 0 bases removed from V and 5 bases from J, the gap between germline ends came to 11 bases. This CDR3 has 15 amino acids. Germline CDR1 SGHTA, CDR2 FQGNSA. The CDR3, as DNA: TGTGCCAGCAGCTTAGCGGCAGGGGTCCACAATGAGCAGTTCTTC. Translated, it gives CASSLAAGVHNEQFF.

Comments on this clonotype: The junction and the germline gene differ at one end; a read error may be behind it. V gene TRBV24-1 combines with J gene TRBJ2-1; D is ambiguous. Germline V gene sequence: CDR1 KGHDR, CDR2 SFDVKD. CDR3 length equals 16 residues. The CDR3 DNA is TGTACCACCAGTGATTTAATCCCGTCCCATAAAGGTGAGCAGTTCTTC. Amino acid sequence: CTTSDLIPSHKGEQFF.

CDR3 nucleotides: TGCAGTGCAGGGCCGGGGCAGCTGATTTTTGGGCAGTTCTTC. Translation gives CSAGPGQLIFGQFF. The chain couples TRBV20-1 to TRBJ2-1, with D tentatively TRBD1 or TRBD2 (5 bases each). The ends were cut back, 6 bases at V and 12 bases at J, with 24 bases in the middle. The germline CDR1 and CDR2 sequences are DFQATT and SNEGSKA (reference sequence). CDR3 length equals 14 residues.

This clonotype appeared a few times. The rearrangement links TRBV20-1 to TRBJ2-3; 9 bases are a match to TRBD2. This CDR3 is 14 amino acids long. Losses at the gene ends were 7 bases for V and 0 bases for J; bases not matched to a gene: 5. CDR1 is DFQATT and CDR2 is SNEGSKA in the germline V gene (reference sequence). The CDR3 sequence is CSVVAGGSTDTQYF. The DNA for the CDR3 is TGCAGTGTAGTGGCGGGAGGGAGCACAGATACGCAGTATTTT.

The chain combines TRBV29-1 with TRBJ1-1; D may be TRBD1 (6 bases). The CDR3 has 12 residues. V lost 5 bases and J lost 4, with 11 bases in between. Germline loops: CDR1 SQVTM, CDR2 ANQGSEA. The DNA of the CDR3 is TGCAGCGTTCTCCAGGGGCCCACTGAAGCTTTCTTT. This translates into CSVLQGPTEAFF.

The J gene is TRBJ2-3, the V gene TRBV9; 8 bases fit TRBD2. The germline V gene has CDR1 SGDLS and CDR2 YYNGEE. Trimming cost V 3 bases and J 2 bases; bases outside gene matches: 5. The CDR3 length is 15 residues. Here the CDR3 DNA reads TGTGCCAGCAGCGGAACTAGCGGATACACAGATACGCAGTATTTT. It translates to CASSGTSGYTDTQYF.

This clonotype was recorded many times. This chain uses TRBV11-2 with TRBJ2-1; D gene ambiguous. This CDR3 spans 14 amino acids. V dropped 2 bases and J dropped 5 bases, with 10 bases sitting between them. The germline CDR1 and CDR2 sequences are SGHAT and FQNNGV. The CDR3 is CASSLNPPDNEQFF. The CDR3 DNA follows: TGTGCCAGCAGCTTAAATCCTCCGGACAATGAGCAGTTCTTC.

This clonotype was counted only a few times. The chain recombines TRBV2 with TRBJ1-4; 9 bases are shared with TRBD1. Germline V lookup: CDR1 SNHLY, CDR2 FYNNEI. J was trimmed by 6 bases and V by 8 bases; bases with no gene match: 7. The CDR3 spans 14 residues. DNA of the CDR3: TGTGCCAGCGGCAGGGACAGGGCTCATGAAAAACTGTTTTTT. This translates into CASGRDRAHEKLFF.

This clonotype was counted only a few times. The J gene is TRBJ2-2, the V gene TRBV20-1; 11 nucleotides match TRBD2. The J segment lost 1 base and the V segment lost 0 bases, leaving 4 bases of the junction unmatched. The CDR3 spans 17 residues. Germline V gene sequence: CDR1 DFQATT, CDR2 SNEGSKA (reference sequence). The CDR3 sequence: CSARDSGTSGNTGELFF. The CDR3 DNA is TGCAGTGCTAGAGATTCCGGGACTAGCGGGAACACCGGGGAGCTGTTTTTT.

This chain uses TRBV3-1 with TRBJ1-6; D unresolved. Trimming stripped 1 base from V and 0 bases from J, with 7 bases between. CDR1 and CDR2 (germline): LGHDT, YNNKEL (reference sequence). The CDR3 extends over 16 amino acids. The CDR3 is CASSQARSSYNSPLHF. The CDR3 nucleotides are TGTGCCAGCAGCCAAGCAAGGAGCTCCTATAATTCACCCCTCCACTTT.

Ten or more counts support this clonotype. The V and J genes are TRBV20-1 and TRBJ2-3; no firm D call. The CDR3 is 12 residues long. Germline V gene data show CDR1 as DFQATT and CDR2 as SNEGSKA (reference sequence). Trimming left V 0 bases short and J 3 bases short, with 4 bases between. CDR3 nucleotide sequence: TGCAGTGCTAGAGATGGTACAGATACGCAGTATTTT. Translated: CSARDGTDTQYF.

This clonotype showed up many times. The V call is TRBV7-2, the J call TRBJ1-2, with TRBD1 as a possible D gene (6 bases). CDR3 size: 14 residues. V shed 2 bases and J shed 2 bases, with 9 bases lying between them. Germline values: CDR1 SGHTA, CDR2 FQGNSA. The CDR3 here is CASSLLTGNYGYTF. The CDR3 DNA reads as TGTGCCAGCAGCTTACTAACAGGGAACTATGGCTACACCTTC.

This clonotype was observed a few times. This chain connects TRBV2 to TRBJ2-3, with D perhaps matching TRBD1 (5 bases). This CDR3 has 13 amino acids. The V gene lost 4 bases and the J gene lost 6 bases, with 11 bases spanning the gap. Germline lookup yields CDR1 SNHLY and CDR2 FYNNEI. CDR3 in DNA: TGTGCCAGCAGTGCAGGGTTAAGGGATACGCAGTATTTT. As protein: CASSAGLRDTQYF.

This clonotype was recorded many times. The chain combines TRBV12-3 or TRBV12-4 with TRBJ2-7, with 7 bases that match TRBD2. V shed 6 bases and J 5 bases; nucleotides not matched to a gene: 16. This CDR3 has 16 amino acids. The CDR3, as DNA: TGTGCCAGCAGCTACAAGAAAGGACTAGTTAAGGACGAGCAGTACTTC. This translates into CASSYKKGLVKDEQYF.

Many counts were recorded for this clonotype. The V gene is TRBV9, the J gene TRBJ2-7, with D perhaps TRBD1 (6 bases). This CDR3 comprises 14 residues. Trimming took 3 bases from V and 1 from J, leaving 11 bases between them. CDR1 and CDR2 (germline): SGDLS, YYNGEE. CDR3 sequence: CASSGTAVSYEQYF. The CDR3 DNA reads TGTGCCAGCAGCGGGACAGCGGTATCCTACGAGCAGTACTTC.